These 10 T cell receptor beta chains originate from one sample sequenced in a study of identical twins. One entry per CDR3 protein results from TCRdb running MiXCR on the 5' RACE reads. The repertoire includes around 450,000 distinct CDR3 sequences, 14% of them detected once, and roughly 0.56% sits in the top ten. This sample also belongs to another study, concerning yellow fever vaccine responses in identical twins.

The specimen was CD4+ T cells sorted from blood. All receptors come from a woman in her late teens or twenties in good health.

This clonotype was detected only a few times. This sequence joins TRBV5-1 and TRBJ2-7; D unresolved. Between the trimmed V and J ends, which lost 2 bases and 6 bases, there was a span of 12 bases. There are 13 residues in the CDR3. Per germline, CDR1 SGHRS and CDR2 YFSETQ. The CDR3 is CASSFASLSEQYF. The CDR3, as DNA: TGCGCCAGCAGCTTCGCTAGTCTTTCCGAGCAGTACTTC.

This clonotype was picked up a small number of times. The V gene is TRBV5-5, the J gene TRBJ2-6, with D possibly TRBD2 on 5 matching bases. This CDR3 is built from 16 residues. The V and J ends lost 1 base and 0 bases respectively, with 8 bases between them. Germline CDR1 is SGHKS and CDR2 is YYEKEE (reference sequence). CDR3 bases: TGTGCCAGCAGCTTGTTTAGCGACTCTGGGGCCAACGTCCTGACTTTC. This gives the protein CASSLFSDSGANVLTF.

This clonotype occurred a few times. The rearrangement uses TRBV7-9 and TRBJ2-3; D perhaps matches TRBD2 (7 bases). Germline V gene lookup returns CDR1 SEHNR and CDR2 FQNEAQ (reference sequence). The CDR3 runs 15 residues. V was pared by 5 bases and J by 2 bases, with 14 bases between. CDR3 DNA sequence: TGTGCCAGCAGCGAACAGGGACTATACACAGATACGCAGTATTTT. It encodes CASSEQGLYTDTQYF.

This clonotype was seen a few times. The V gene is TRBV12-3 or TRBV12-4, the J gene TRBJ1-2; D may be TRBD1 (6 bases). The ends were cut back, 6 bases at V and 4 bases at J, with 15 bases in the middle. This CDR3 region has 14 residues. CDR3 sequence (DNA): TGTGCCAGCAGCCTATACGTAGGGGGCTATGGCTACACCTTC. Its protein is CASSLYVGGYGYTF.

The DNA for the CDR3 is TGTGCCAGCAGCCACGAATGGGGACCAGATACGCAGTATTTT. As protein: CASSHEWGPDTQYF. The V gene is TRBV11-1, the J gene TRBJ2-3; D possibly uses TRBD1 or TRBD2 (5 bases each). The CDR3 spans 14 residues. The ends were cut back, 5 bases at V and 4 bases at J, with 13 bases in the middle. CDR1 SGHAT and CDR2 FQDESV come from the germline V gene (reference sequence).

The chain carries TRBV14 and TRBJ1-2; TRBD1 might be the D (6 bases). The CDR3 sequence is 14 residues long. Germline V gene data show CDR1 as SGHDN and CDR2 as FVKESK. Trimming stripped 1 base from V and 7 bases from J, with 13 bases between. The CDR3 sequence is CASSQADSRRGYTF. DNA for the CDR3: TGTGCCAGCAGCCAAGCGGACAGTCGGCGTGGCTACACCTTC.

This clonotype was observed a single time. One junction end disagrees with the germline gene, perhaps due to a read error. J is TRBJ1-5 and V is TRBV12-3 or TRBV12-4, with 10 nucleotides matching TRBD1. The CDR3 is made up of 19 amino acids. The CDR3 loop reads CACSLAGTGVTGSNQPQHF. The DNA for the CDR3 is TGTGCCTGCAGTTTAGCCGGGACAGGGGTCACGGGTAGCAATCAGCCCCAGCATTTT.

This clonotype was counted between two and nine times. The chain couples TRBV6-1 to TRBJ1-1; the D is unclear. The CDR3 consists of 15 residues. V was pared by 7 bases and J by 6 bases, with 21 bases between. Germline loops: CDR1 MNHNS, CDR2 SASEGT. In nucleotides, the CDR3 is TGTGCCAGCAAGATCGTAGGGCTCTGGTCGTCTGAAGCTTTCTTT. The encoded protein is CASKIVGLWSSEAFF.

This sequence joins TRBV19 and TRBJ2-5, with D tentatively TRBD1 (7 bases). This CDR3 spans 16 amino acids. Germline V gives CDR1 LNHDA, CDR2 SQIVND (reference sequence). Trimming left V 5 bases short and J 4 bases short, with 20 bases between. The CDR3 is CASSPFYSEGAETQYF. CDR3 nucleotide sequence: TGTGCCAGTAGTCCGTTCTACTCGGAGGGGGCAGAGACCCAGTACTTC.

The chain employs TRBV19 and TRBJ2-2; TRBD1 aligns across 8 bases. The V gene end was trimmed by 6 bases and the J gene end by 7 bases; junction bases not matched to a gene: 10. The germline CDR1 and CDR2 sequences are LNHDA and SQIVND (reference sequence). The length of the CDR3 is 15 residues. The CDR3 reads CASSTLDRENGELFF. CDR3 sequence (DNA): TGTGCCAGTAGCACACTGGACAGGGAGAACGGGGAGCTGTTTTTT. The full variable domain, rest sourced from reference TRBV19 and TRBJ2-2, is DGGITQSPKYLFRKEGQNVTLSCEQNLNHDAMYWYRQDPGQGLRLIYYSQIVNDFQKGDIAEGYSVSREKKESFPLTVTSAQKNPTAFYLCASSTLDRENGELFFGEGSRLTVL.